The 10 T cell receptor beta chains reported below all come from one sample, sequenced in a study of shared clonotypes between healthy human individuals. Using immunoSEQ multiplex PCR, the repertoire was profiled, and TCRdb retains in-frame clones only, with some absent. The sample records 2 million to 3 million clones, over 85% being singletons. The specimen was naive CD4+ T cells sorted from blood. Subset denoted: CD45RA+ positively selected. The receptor set was obtained from a man between 18 and 35 years old in good health.

The chain couples TRBV2 to TRBJ2-5; TRBD2 agrees at 13 bases. The CDR3 runs 21 residues. Germline lookup yields CDR1 SNHLY and CDR2 FYNNEI. J was trimmed by 2 bases and V by 5 bases; bases with no gene match: 20. Here the CDR3 reads CASSKFRGTSGDRRPQETQYF. DNA of the CDR3: TGTGCCAGCAGTAAGTTCCGAGGGACTAGCGGGGACCGCCGCCCACAAGAGACCCAGTACTTC.

V is TRBV6-5 and J is TRBJ1-4; tentative D call: TRBD1 (6 bases). CDR1 MNHEY and CDR2 SVGAGI come from the germline V gene. Trimming cost V 0 bases and J 5 bases, with 10 bases left between them. CDR3 length: 15 residues. The CDR3 sequence: CASSYSPQGNEKLFF. CDR3 in DNA: TGTGCCAGCAGTTACTCGCCGCAGGGGAATGAAAAACTGTTTTTT.

This clone appeared once. The chain couples TRBV4-3 to TRBJ2-3, with D perhaps matching TRBD2 (6 bases). This CDR3 has 15 residues. CDR1 and CDR2 (germline): LGHNA, YSLEER. V dropped 4 bases and J dropped 3 bases, with 14 bases sitting between them. CDR3 amino acids: CASSRDGDFTDTQYF. The CDR3 nucleotides are TGCGCCAGCAGCCGGGACGGGGACTTTACAGATACGCAGTATTTT.

The rearrangement joins TRBV4-1 to TRBJ2-2; possible D gene TRBD2, 6 bases. V was shortened by 3 bases and J by 2 bases, with 19 bases between the two germline ends. Germline CDR1 and CDR2: MGHRA and YSYEKL. CDR3 length: 18 amino acids. In DNA form, the CDR3 reads TGCGCCAGCAGCCAGCCGAATACAGCTGGGACTAACACCGGGGAGCTGTTTTTT. It translates to CASSQPNTAGTNTGELFF.

The rearrangement links TRBV6-5 to TRBJ1-4, with D maybe TRBD1 (5 bases). CDR1 is MNHEY and CDR2 is SVGAGI in the germline V gene. The CDR3 runs 13 residues. With 6 bases removed from V and 14 bases from J, the gap between germline ends came to 19 bases. This CDR3 reads CASSLHRGTWLFF. In nucleotides, the CDR3 is TGTGCCAGCAGCCTACACCGAGGGACCTGGCTGTTTTTT.

Comments on this clone: Other DNA sequences in the same sample also yield this CDR3. This rearrangement joins TRBV18 to TRBJ1-1, with D unclear. Germline V lookup: CDR1 KGHSH, CDR2 LQKENI. The CDR3 spans 13 residues. Deletions cut 2 bases from V and 3 bases from J, with 7 bases between. CDR3 sequence (DNA): TGTGCCAGCTCACCATCCGGGGACACTGAAGCTTTCTTT. Encoded protein: CASSPSGDTEAFF.

The V call is TRBV7-9, the J call TRBJ2-5; D might be TRBD1 or TRBD2, each matching 5 bases. V was pared by 5 bases and J by 6 bases, with 10 bases between. This CDR3 region has 12 residues. CDR1 and CDR2 from the germline V gene are SEHNR and FQNEAQ (reference sequence). The CDR3 DNA is TGTGCCAGCAGCCGCCCGGGACAGACCCAGTACTTC. It specifies CASSRPGQTQYF.

The chain carries TRBV5-1 and TRBJ2-2, with no clear D. The CDR3 totals 21 residues. The V gene's germline CDR1 is SGHRS and CDR2 YFSETQ. V lost 5 bases and J 2 bases, leaving 31 bases between the germline ends. This CDR3 is CASSDRASRGPWTLNTGELFF. As DNA, the CDR3 is TGCGCCAGCAGTGACCGGGCTTCTAGAGGACCCTGGACCCTCAACACCGGGGAGCTGTTTTTT.

CDR3 coding DNA: TGTGCCAGCAGTGTGAGGGGAGACACCATATATTTT. This codes for CASSVRGDTIYF. V gene TRBV6-1 combines with J gene TRBJ1-3; perhaps TRBD1 as D (5 bases). Germline V gene data show CDR1 as MNHNS and CDR2 as SASEGT. Trimming removed 4 bases from V and 8 bases from J, with 9 bases in between. This CDR3 spans 12 amino acids.

Concerning this clone itself: The same CDR3 also results from other DNA sequences found in this sample. The chain employs TRBV28 and TRBJ2-5; 8 nucleotides match TRBD2. The trim removed 4 bases at V and 5 bases at J, leaving 0 bases unmatched. The CDR3 has 12 residues. CDR1 and CDR2 (germline): MDHEN, SYDVKM. The CDR3 loop is CASSSGGETQYF. The CDR3, as DNA: TGTGCCAGCAGTTCGGGGGGGGAGACCCAGTACTTC.